The sequence of this T cell receptor (gamma chain) was determined in a study of gamma delta lymphoproliferative disorders and STAT genes (dated by TCRdb to the late 2010s). At the level of the whole study: The LymphoTrack Dx TCRG Assay was used to prepare gamma-chain libraries from at least 50 ng of genomic DNA. Because no corresponding Invivoscribe delta assay was available, delta-chain libraries were prepared according to the EuroClonality-NGS working group standard operating procedure. Within a larger immunophenotypic and STAT-mutation study, TCR gamma and delta CDR3 repertoires were profiled by deep sequencing in Tgammadelta lymphoproliferative disease patients and healthy controls. A couple of gamma-chain samples and all delta-chain samples were sequenced twice to confirm results. Study-wide findings and limitations: According to the authors, NGS specificity may be reduced at low frequencies, so whether leukemic clones are public or private needs confirmation. When whole repertoires were clustered, gamma repertoires from patients grouped apart from those of healthy controls, but delta repertoires did not separate between the groups. Almost every major gamma and delta clonotype found in patients was public, meaning shared with at least one healthy donor, with just a couple of gamma clonotypes being private to disease. Leukemic cells were skewed toward terminal effectors, whereas control T cells likely spanned varied maturation stages, a difference potentially limiting comparisons between patients and controls.

Both library methods used multiplex PCR with primers targeting conserved V and J regions of the TCR genes. The amplicons were purified, pooled and then sequenced on an Illumina MiSeq platform. As for the authors' bioinformatics: V(D)J alignment, clonotype assembly and translation were performed with MiXCR, whereas functionality assessment and CDR3 repertoire analyses were performed with VDJtools. CDR3 was defined per IMGT, and analyses were restricted to productive sequences using functional genes, excluding ORF genes and pseudogenes. A custom Python script searched for identical amino acid CDR3s of major clonotypes (frequency >=5%) across all patients and controls. To compare clonotype frequencies between patients and controls, a one-sided non-parametric Wilcoxon test was applied. TCRdb reanalyzed the public reads with the CATT caller, and identical DNA sequences were merged afterwards. TCRdb's processing, not the authors' own work, is the source of the V and J calls. The table for this sample lists 3,500 to 4,500 gamma-chain clones; 7% of them were counted only once. Around a third of the sample is held by the ten biggest clonotypes.

Taking its sample share into account, this clone is medium-sized (0.01 to 0.1%). Its binding antigen is unknown. No base quality information exists; no much larger clone differs at one position. The CDR3 numbers 11 residues from cysteine through phenylalanine. Only CDR3 DNA is held: 33 bases, read in frame from base 1. As encoded in the germline V gene, CDR1 is VENAVY while CDR2 is YDSYNSRV. Compared with germline, V lacks 9 bases and J lacks 11 bases; bases without a gene match: 13. TCR sequencing was performed on genomic DNA from peripheral blood mononuclear cells isolated from patients and controls. The control group, matched to the patients for age and sex, consisted of approximately 23 healthy adult blood donors (approximately 12 males and some 11 females) with a median age of almost 65 years.

In this chain, TRGV8 is recombined with TRGJ1 or TRGJ2. The J gene was missing in TCRdb and was found by matching the end of the DNA to germline. The material sequenced was blood. This receptor was obtained from a human donor in good health. The nucleotide sequence reads TGTGCCACCCCCCAGGGTTGGGAGAAACTCTTT. It translates to CATPQGWEKLF.